The T cell receptor beta chain described here comes from a study of blood T cell repertoires in COVID-19. Participants were aged roughly 18 to 90 years, lived in 20 to 30 US areas, and enrolled virtually. Generated by immunoSEQ multiplex PCR, the TCRdb table keeps only in-frame clones and is missing some. The profile shows 200,000 or so clones, roughly 90% of them singletons. J gave up 7 bases and V 1 base, and 7 bases lay outside the gene matches. Germline-derived CDR1 and CDR2 are SNHLY and FYNNEI. The CDR3 consists of 14 residues. Sequencing was done on a sample of PBMCs or T cells enriched from blood (not recorded which). This receptor was identified in a woman aged 18 to 35 who had recovered from COVID-19. V gene TRBV2 combines with J gene TRBJ2-7; TRBD2 aligns across 7 bases. The CDR3 protein is CASSEGREEVEQYF. In DNA, the CDR3 is TGTGCCAGCAGTGAAGGTCGGGAGGAGGTGGAGCAGTACTTC.